Detailed here is one TCR beta chain. Other DNA sequences within the sample encode an identical CDR3. This record belongs to a study of cytomegalovirus exposure and HLA in healthy donors. The study ran its PCR with 60 Vbeta and 13 Jbeta primers. Clones were read by immunoSEQ multiplex PCR, and TCRdb kept only the in-frame ones, dropping some. The sample holds 200,000 to 250,000 clones, around four fifths seen once. The CDR3 runs 17 residues. CDR1 is MNHNS, CDR2 SASEGT, per germline. The V gene lost 2 bases and the J gene lost 2 bases, with 19 bases spanning the gap. Sequenced input: PBMCs. The TCR sequence derives from a male donor in good health and CMV-seronegative. V usage is TRBV6-1 and J usage is TRBJ2-7; tentatively, D is TRBD2 (5 bases). The CDR3 nucleotides are TGTGCCAGCAGTGAAAGAGCTAGCTCGATGAAAACCTACGAGCAGTACTTC. This gives the protein CASSERASSMKTYEQYF.